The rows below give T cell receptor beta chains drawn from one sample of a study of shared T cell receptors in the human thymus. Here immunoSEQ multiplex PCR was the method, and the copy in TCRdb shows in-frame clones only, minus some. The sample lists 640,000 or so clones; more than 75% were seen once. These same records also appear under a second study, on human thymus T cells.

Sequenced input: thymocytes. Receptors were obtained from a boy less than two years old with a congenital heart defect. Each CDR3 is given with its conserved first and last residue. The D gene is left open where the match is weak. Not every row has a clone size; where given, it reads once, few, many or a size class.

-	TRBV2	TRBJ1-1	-	CARESNAWLTGGNTEAFF	TGTGCCAGAGAATCGAACGCTTGGCTGACGGGTGGGAACACTGAAGCTTTCTTT
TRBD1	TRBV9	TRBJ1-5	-	CASSVGDRVNQPQHF	TGTGCCAGCAGCGTAGGGGACAGGGTGAATCAGCCCCAGCATTTT
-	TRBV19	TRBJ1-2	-	CASSIGNGTKVYGYTF	TGTGCCAGTAGTATAGGGAATGGGACAAAAGTATATGGCTACACCTTC
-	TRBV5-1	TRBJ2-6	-	CATQPPPGGHSGANVLTF	TGCGCCACCCAACCTCCCCCCGGGGGGCACTCTGGGGCCAACGTCCTGACTTTC
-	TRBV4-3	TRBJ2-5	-	CASSQGRGPEGETQYF	TGCGCCAGCAGCCAAGGCCGGGGTCCGGAGGGGGAGACCCAGTACTTC
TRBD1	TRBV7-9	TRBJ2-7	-	CASADRASREQYF	TGTGCCAGCGCCGACAGGGCTTCGCGCGAGCAGTACTTC
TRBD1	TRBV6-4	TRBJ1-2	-	CASRDRETGYTF	TGTGCCAGCAGGGACAGGGAGACAGGCTACACCTTC
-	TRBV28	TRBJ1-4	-	CASSLVRAGRAEKLFF	TGTGCCAGCAGTTTAGTCAGGGCGGGACGGGCTGAAAAACTGTTTTTT
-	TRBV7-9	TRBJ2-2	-	CASSTRGHDTGELFF	TGTGCCAGCAGCACCAGGGGACACGACACCGGGGAGCTGTTTTTT
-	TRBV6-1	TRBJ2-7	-	CASSLQAERYEQYF	TGTGCCAGCAGTCTCCAAGCTGAGAGGTACGAGCAGTACTTC
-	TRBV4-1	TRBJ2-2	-	CASSQEEAGELFF	TGCGCCAGCAGCCAAGAGGAGGCCGGGGAGCTGTTTTTT
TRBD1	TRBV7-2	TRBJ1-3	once	CASSAPGTGGNTIYF	TGTGCCAGCAGCGCCCCCGGGACAGGCGGAAACACCATATATTTT
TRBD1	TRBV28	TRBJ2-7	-	CASSLTGGSGPYEQYF	TGTGCCAGCAGTCTAACAGGGGGCTCTGGTCCCTACGAGCAGTACTTC
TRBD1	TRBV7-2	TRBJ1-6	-	CASSSRTGAGSPLHF	TGTGCCAGCAGCTCTCGGACAGGGGCAGGTTCACCCCTCCACTTT
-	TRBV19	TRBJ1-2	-	CASSIQPGLNYGYTF	TGTGCCAGTAGTATACAACCAGGGCTTAACTATGGCTACACCTTC
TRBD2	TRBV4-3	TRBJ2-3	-	CASSPQGASGRSYGTDTQYF	TGCGCCAGCAGCCCCCAAGGGGCTAGCGGGAGGTCATATGGGACAGATACGCAGTATTTT
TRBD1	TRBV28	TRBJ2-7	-	CASSKSGTAYEQYF	TGTGCCAGCAGTAAATCTGGGACAGCCTACGAGCAGTACTTC
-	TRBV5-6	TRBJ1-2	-	CASSSDRRYYGYTF	TGTGCCAGCAGCTCGGACAGACGCTACTATGGCTACACCTTC
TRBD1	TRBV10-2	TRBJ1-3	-	CASSESTDRGLSGNTIYF	TGCGCCAGCAGTGAGTCGACTGACAGGGGGCTATCAGGAAACACCATATATTTT
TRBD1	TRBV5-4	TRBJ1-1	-	CASSGAGQGTNEAFF	TGTGCCAGCAGCGGGGCCGGACAGGGAACAAATGAAGCTTTCTTT
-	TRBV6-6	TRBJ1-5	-	CASSHRPIYSNQPQHF	TGTGCCAGCAGCCACAGGCCGATCTATAGCAATCAGCCCCAGCATTTT
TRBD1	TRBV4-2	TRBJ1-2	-	CASSQVLGQNMDGYTF	TGTGCCAGCAGCCAGGTCTTGGGACAGAATATGGATGGCTACACCTTC
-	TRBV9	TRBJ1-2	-	CASSSDRPINYGYTF	TGTGCCAGCAGTTCCGACAGGCCGATTAACTATGGCTACACCTTC
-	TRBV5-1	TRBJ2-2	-	CASSLVRERTGELFF	TGCGCCAGCAGCTTGGTGCGGGAACGGACCGGGGAGCTGTTTTTT
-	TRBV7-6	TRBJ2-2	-	CASSLVRSATGELFF	TGTGCCAGCAGCTTAGTGAGGTCAGCTACCGGGGAGCTGTTTTTT
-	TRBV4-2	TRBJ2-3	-	CASSQGLASDITDTQYF	TGTGCCAGCAGCCAAGGTCTGGCTAGCGATATCACAGATACGCAGTATTTT
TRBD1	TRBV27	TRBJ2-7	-	CASSPRLRTGFSYEQYF	TGTGCCAGCAGTCCCCGCCTAAGGACAGGGTTCAGCTACGAGCAGTACTTC
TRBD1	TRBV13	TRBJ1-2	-	CASSYSRGISYGYTF	TGTGCCAGCAGCTACAGCAGGGGGATCTCCTATGGCTACACCTTC
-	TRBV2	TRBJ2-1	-	CASSDEDGSWYNEQFF	TGTGCCAGCAGTGACGAAGACGGGAGTTGGTACAATGAGCAGTTCTTC
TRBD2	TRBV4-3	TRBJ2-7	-	CASSQFSGGGYSYEQYF	TGCGCCAGCAGCCAATTTAGCGGGGGGGGATACTCCTACGAGCAGTACTTC
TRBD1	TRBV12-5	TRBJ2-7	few	CASGLTPGQGAYEQYF	TGTGCTAGTGGTTTGACACCGGGACAGGGGGCCTACGAGCAGTACTTC
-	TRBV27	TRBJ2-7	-	CASSLPTGPKISSYEQYF	TGTGCCAGCAGTCTCCCTACAGGGCCCAAGATTAGCTCCTACGAGCAGTACTTC
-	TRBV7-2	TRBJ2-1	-	CASSLYRGSNNEQFF	TGTGCCAGCAGCTTATACCGAGGGAGCAATAATGAGCAGTTCTTC
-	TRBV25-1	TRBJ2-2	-	CASSEEGGIRLNTGELFF	TGTGCCAGCAGTGAAGAAGGAGGGATTAGGTTAAACACCGGGGAGCTGTTTTTT
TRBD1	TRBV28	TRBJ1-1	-	CASSFDRAGNTEAFF	TGTGCCAGCAGTTTTGACAGGGCGGGGAACACTGAAGCTTTCTTT
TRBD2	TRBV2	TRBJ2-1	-	CASSEEKRDLPLKFF	TGTGCCAGCAGTGAAGAGAAGCGGGACCTCCCGCTGAAGTTCTTC
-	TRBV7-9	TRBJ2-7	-	CASSLDQGASYEQYF	TGTGCCAGCAGCTTAGATCAGGGTGCCTCCTACGAGCAGTACTTC
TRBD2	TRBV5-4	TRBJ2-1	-	CASTLGLLAGGYNEQFF	TGTGCCAGTACTTTGGGCCTGCTAGCGGGAGGGTACAATGAGCAGTTCTTC
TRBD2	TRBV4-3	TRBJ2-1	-	CASSHGRGYEQFF	TGCGCCAGCAGCCACGGGAGGGGCTATGAGCAGTTCTTC
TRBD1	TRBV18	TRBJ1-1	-	CASSRQGPGTEAFF	TGTGCCAGCTCACGACAGGGACCTGGCACTGAAGCTTTCTTT
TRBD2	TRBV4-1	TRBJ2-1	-	CASSQEGGSGGVEQFF	TGCGCCAGCAGCCAAGAGGGTGGTAGCGGGGGAGTTGAGCAGTTCTTC
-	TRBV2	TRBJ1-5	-	CASSEEQPERGSNQPQHF	TGTGCCAGCAGTGAAGAGCAGCCAGAAAGGGGTAGCAATCAGCCCCAGCATTTT
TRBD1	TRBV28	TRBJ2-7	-	CASSQGGTGRDGVF	TGTGCCAGCAGTCAAGGAGGGACAGGACGAGATGGGGTCTTC
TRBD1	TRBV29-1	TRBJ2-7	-	CSAYLTGGIYEQYF	TGCAGCGCTTATCTGACAGGGGGGATCTACGAGCAGTACTTC
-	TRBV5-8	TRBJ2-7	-	CASSYACRIYEQYF	TGTGCCAGCAGCTACGCGTGTCGCATATACGAGCAGTACTTC
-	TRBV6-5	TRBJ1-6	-	CASSLDSSNSPLHF	TGTGCCAGCAGTTTAGACAGCTCTAATTCACCCCTCCACTTT
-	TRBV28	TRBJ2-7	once	CASSRAGDDEQYF	TGTGCCAGCAGCAGGGCAGGGGACGACGAGCAGTACTTC
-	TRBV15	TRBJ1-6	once	CATSRVGASNSPGGGSPLHF	TGTGCCACCAGCAGAGTTGGGGCCTCGAATTCTCCCGGCGGTGGGTCACCCCTCCACTTT
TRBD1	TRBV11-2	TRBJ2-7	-	CASSWTGDITYEQYF	TGTGCCAGCAGCTGGACAGGGGATATCACCTACGAGCAGTACTTC
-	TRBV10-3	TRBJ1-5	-	CAISPGQSNQPQHF	TGTGCCATCTCCCCTGGACAGAGCAATCAGCCCCAGCATTTT
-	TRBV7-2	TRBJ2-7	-	CASSPRTQHGGEQYF	TGTGCCAGCAGCCCACGGACTCAACACGGGGGCGAGCAGTACTTC
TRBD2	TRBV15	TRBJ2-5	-	CATVLRTSAGETQYF	TGTGCCACCGTCCTAAGGACTAGCGCGGGGGAGACCCAGTACTTC
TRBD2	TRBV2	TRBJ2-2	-	CASRPASGGPNTGELFF	TGTGCCAGCAGGCCGGCTAGCGGGGGGCCTAACACCGGGGAGCTGTTTTTT
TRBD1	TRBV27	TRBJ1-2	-	CASSRGQGYGYTF	TGTGCCAGCAGTCGGGGACAGGGGTATGGCTACACCTTC
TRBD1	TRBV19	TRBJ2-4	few	CASSISPNRGAKNIQYF	TGTGCCAGTAGTATTTCACCGAACAGGGGAGCCAAAAACATTCAGTACTTC
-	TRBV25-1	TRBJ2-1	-	CASSDWGPLYNEQFF	TGTGCCAGCAGTGATTGGGGGCCCCTATACAATGAGCAGTTCTTC
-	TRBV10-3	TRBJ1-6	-	CAISPVNSPLHF	TGTGCCATCAGTCCCGTAAATTCACCCCTCCACTTT